This T cell receptor beta chain was recovered during a study of blood T cell repertoires in COVID-19 (dated by TCRdb to about 2020). A note on the overall study: Samples from collaborators originated in the United States, Italy and Spain and spanned both the acute and convalescent phases of COVID-19. Nearly every sample came with metadata listing a de-identified subject ID, COVID-19 status, age in years and sex. The dataset comprised deeply sampled blood TCRbeta repertoires from subjects exposed to, actively infected with, or recovered from COVID-19. A freely available public database, intended as a resource for researchers studying the immune response to SARS-CoV-2, is where the repertoires were released. The prospective study material was composed of cDNA or gDNA derived from T cells, B-cell-depleted T cells, or PBMCs. HLA class I and class II types, where available, came from metadata supplied by the sample provider rather than from assay-based typing. Samples came from the ongoing ImmuneRACE study (first 160 participants) plus 1,254 subjects from 6 global collaborators. What the research found in general, with its limitations: The quantity of clinical and demographic metadata differed by source and by participant and was supplied without curation.

One collaborating source in Seattle enrolled patients while the patients were actively infected and followed the patients over time throughout the course of disease. The collaborating institutions used their own protocols to collect whole blood in K2EDTA tubes. For TCRbeta analysis, collaborator samples were shipped as frozen whole blood, as isolated PBMCs, or as DNA extracted from either sample type. Concerning this clone: What this receptor recognizes is not known. Base qualities are missing; no much larger clone stands one base away.

From V the trimming removes 4 bases and from J it removes 7 bases, while the gene matches leave 8 bases of the junction unaccounted for. The CDR3 holds 15 amino acids from the cysteine to the phenylalanine. The kept DNA is CDR3 alone, 45 bases in frame from the first base. For CDR1 and CDR2, the germline V gene (reference sequence) lists PRHDT and FYEKMQ. TCRbeta CDR3 regions were amplified from genomic DNA by means of the immunoSEQ Assay, a bias-controlled multiplex PCR. The authors processed their data as follows. The number of nucleated cells in each sample was estimated from the amplification of reference gene primers within the assay. To quantify the absolute abundance of each unique TCRbeta CDR3 rearrangement, sequence reads were collapsed and filtered. For each sample, productive Simpson clonality was calculated as the square root of Simpson's diversity index across productive rearrangements. TCRdb took over this immuneACCESS table, retaining in-frame rearrangements with V and J assigned. Such tables are incomplete; in checked studies, under half of the missing clones stem from an unresolved V gene, and the remainder is unexplained. The V and J calls and clone size come from that table; D and trimming were worked out from the DNA. For this sample there are roughly 250,000 clones; approximately 83% appear just once. Approximately 15% of the sample is taken by the ten largest.

Sequences were obtained from peripheral blood. Here the chain combines TRBV13 and TRBJ2-7; 12 middle bases align to TRBD2. The receptor was isolated from a person between 65 and 79 years old with COVID-19, enrolled during active disease. The CDR3 amino acid sequence is: CASSSELAGGREQYF. The bases read TGTGCCAGCAGCTCGGAACTAGCGGGGGGCCGGGAGCAGTACTTC.